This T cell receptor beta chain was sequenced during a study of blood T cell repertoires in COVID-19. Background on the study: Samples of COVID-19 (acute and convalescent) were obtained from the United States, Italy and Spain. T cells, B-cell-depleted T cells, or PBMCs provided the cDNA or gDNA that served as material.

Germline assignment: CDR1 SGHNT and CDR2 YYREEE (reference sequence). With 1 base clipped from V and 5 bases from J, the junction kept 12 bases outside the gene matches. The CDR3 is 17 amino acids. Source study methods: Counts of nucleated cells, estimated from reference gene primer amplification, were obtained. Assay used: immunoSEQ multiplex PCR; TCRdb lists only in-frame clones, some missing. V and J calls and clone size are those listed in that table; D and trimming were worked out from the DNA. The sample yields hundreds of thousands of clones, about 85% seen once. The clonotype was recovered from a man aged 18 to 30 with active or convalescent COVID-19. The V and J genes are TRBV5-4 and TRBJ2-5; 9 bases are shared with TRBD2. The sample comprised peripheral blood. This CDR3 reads CASSLFGVSGSRETQYF. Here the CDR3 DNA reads TGTGCCAGCAGCTTGTTTGGTGTTAGCGGGAGTCGGGAGACCCAGTACTTC.